This TCR beta chain was identified during a study of shared clonotypes between healthy human individuals. The CDR3 extends over 14 amino acids. V lost 10 bases to trimming and J lost 7 bases; unmatched junction nucleotides: 11. From germline, CDR1 is LNHDA and CDR2 SQIVND (reference sequence). Using immunoSEQ multiplex PCR, the repertoire was profiled, and TCRdb retains in-frame clones only, with some absent. The data hold hundreds of thousands of clones, with about three quarters observed a single time. The specimen sequenced was memory CD4+ T cells sorted from blood. Subset indicated: CD45RA-negative fraction. The TCR originated in a woman aged 30 to 39 in good health. The chain carries TRBV19 and TRBJ1-5; 9 bases agree with TRBD1. DNA for the CDR3: TGTGCCACCACACCGGGACAGGGACGGCAGCCCCAGCATTTT. It specifies CATTPGQGRQPQHF.